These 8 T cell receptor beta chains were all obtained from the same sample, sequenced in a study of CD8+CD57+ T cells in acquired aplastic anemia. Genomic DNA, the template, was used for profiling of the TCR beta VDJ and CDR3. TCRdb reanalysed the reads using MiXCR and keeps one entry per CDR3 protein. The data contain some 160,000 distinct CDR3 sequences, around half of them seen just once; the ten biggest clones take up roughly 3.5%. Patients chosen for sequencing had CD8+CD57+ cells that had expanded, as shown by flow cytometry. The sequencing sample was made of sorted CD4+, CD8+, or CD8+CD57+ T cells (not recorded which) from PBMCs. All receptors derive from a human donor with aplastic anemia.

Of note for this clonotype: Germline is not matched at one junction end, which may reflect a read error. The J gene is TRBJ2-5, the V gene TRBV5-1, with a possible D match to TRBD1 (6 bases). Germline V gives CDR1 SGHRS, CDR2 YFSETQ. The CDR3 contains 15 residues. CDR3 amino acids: CASSLSGQAQGTQYF. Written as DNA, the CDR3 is TGCGCCAGCAGCTTGTCGGGACAAGCACAAGGGACCCAGTACTTC.

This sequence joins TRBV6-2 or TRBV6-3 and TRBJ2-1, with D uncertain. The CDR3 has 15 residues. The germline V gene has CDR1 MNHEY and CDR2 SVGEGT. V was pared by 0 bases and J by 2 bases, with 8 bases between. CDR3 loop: CASSYSGFTYNEQFF. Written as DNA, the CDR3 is TGTGCCAGCAGTTACTCAGGGTTCACCTACAATGAGCAGTTCTTC.

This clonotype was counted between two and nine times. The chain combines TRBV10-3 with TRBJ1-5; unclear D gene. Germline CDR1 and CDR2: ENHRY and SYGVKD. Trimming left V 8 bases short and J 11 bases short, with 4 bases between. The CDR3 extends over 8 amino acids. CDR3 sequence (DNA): TGTGCCATCGCGGCCCAGCATTTT. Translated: CAIAAQHF.

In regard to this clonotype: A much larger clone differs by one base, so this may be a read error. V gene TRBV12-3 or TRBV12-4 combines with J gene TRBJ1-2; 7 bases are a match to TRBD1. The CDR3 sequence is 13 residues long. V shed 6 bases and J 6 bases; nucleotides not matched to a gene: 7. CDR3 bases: TGTGCCAGCAGCCAGACAGGGAGGGATGGCTACACCTTC. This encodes CASSQTGRDGYTF.

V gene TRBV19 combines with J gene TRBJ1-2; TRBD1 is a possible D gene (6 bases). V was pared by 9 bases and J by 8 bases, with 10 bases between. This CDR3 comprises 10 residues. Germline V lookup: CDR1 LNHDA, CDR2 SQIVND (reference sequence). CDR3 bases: TGTGCCAGCGACAGGCCGGGCTACACCTTC. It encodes CASDRPGYTF.

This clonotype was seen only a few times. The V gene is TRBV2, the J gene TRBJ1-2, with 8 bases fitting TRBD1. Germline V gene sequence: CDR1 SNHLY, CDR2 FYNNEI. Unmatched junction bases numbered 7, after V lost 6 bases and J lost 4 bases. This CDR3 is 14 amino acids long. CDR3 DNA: TGTGCCAGCAGCTCCTCGGGGACAGGCTATGGCTACACCTTC. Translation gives CASSSSGTGYGYTF.

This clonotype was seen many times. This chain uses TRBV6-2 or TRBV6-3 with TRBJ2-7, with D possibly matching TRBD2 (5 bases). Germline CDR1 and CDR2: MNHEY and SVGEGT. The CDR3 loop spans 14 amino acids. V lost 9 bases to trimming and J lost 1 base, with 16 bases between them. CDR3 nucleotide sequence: TGTGCCAGTGCGGGTAGTCCCCTATCCTACGAGCAGTACTTC. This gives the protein CASAGSPLSYEQYF.

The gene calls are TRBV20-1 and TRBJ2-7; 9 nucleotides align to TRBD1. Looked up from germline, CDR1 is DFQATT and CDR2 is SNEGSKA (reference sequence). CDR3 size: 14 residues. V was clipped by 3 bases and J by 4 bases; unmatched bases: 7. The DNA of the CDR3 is TGCAGTGCTAGTACCGGGACAGGGAGATACGAGCAGTACTTC. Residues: CSASTGTGRYEQYF.